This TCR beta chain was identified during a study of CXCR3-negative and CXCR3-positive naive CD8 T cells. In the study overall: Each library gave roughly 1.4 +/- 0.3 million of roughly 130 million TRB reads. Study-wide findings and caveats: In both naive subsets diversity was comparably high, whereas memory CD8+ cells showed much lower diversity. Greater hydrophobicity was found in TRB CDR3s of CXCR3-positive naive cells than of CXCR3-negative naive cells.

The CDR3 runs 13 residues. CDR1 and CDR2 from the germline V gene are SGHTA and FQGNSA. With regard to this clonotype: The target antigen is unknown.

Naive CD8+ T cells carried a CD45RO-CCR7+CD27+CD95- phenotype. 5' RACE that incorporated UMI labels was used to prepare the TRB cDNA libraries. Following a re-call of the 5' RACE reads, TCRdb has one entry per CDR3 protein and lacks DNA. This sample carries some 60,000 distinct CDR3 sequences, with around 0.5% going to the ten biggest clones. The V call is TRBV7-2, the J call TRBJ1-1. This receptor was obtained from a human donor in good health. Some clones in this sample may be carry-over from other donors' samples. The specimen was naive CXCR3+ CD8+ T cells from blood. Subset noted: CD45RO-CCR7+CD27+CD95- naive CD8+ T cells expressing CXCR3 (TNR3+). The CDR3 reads CASSLEPNTEAFF.